These 23 T cell receptor beta chains share one sample of origin, sequenced in a study of blood T cell repertoires in COVID-19. Some clones are missing from TCRdb's copy, which holds only in-frame ones; the method was immunoSEQ multiplex PCR. The profile shows tens of thousands of clones, roughly 72% of them singletons. The sample taken for sequencing was peripheral blood. These receptors came from a woman older than 75 with acute or convalescent COVID-19.

The chain employs TRBV11-2 and TRBJ1-1, with TRBD1 identical over 8 bases. Losses at the gene ends were 2 bases for V and 4 bases for J; bases not matched to a gene: 3. From germline, CDR1 is SGHAT and CDR2 FQNNGV. The length of the CDR3 is 14 residues. CDR3 amino acids: CASSLSTGGTEAFF. The CDR3 DNA reads TGTGCCAGCAGCTTATCAACAGGGGGCACTGAAGCTTTCTTT.

This chain connects TRBV7-2 to TRBJ1-5; TRBD1 is a possible D gene (5 bases). The V end lost 5 bases, the J end lost 5 bases, and 10 bases lay between the germline ends. Germline V gene sequence: CDR1 SGHTA, CDR2 FQGNSA. The CDR3 spans 13 residues. DNA of the CDR3: TGTGCCAGCAGCCTAACAGGACATCAGCCCCAGCATTTT. This sequence encodes CASSLTGHQPQHF.

For the CDR3, the DNA is TGTGCCAGCAGCTTAAGACGAGGCGGGGAGCTGTTTTTT. Its translation is CASSLRRGGELFF. The chain uses TRBV7-9 and TRBJ2-2; D is undetermined. CDR1 is SEHNR, CDR2 FQNEAQ, per germline (reference sequence). CDR3 length: 13 amino acids. Trimming left V 2 bases short and J 7 bases short, with 8 bases between.

The genes are TRBV7-2 and TRBJ2-1, with a weak D call TRBD2 (5 bases). The germline V and J ends were trimmed by 5 bases and 6 bases, with 17 bases remaining between them. The CDR3 extends over 15 amino acids. Germline CDR1 reads SGHTA; CDR2 reads FQGNSA. The CDR3 protein is CASSKEVAETNEQFF. The CDR3 coding sequence is TGTGCCAGCAGCAAGGAGGTCGCAGAAACCAATGAGCAGTTCTTC.

This clone was recorded only once. The V and J genes are TRBV4-3 and TRBJ2-7, with TRBD2 matching over 7 bases. V shed 1 base and J 4 bases; nucleotides not matched to a gene: 7. The germline gives CDR1 LGHNA, CDR2 YSLEER. This CDR3 has 15 amino acids. The CDR3 DNA sequence: TGCGCCAGCAGCCAAGTTGATAGCGGGTCGTACGAGCAGTACTTC. It translates to CASSQVDSGSYEQYF.

The chain combines TRBV3-1 (or the pseudogene TRBV3-2) with TRBJ1-1; 9 positions agree with TRBD1. CDR1 is LGHDT and CDR2 is YNNKEL in the germline V gene (reference sequence). The junction had 5 bases not matched to a gene; V was cut back by 0 bases and J by 12 bases. This CDR3 comprises 13 residues. The CDR3 protein is CASSQDGTGHPFF. CDR3 nucleotide sequence: TGTGCCAGCAGCCAAGATGGGACAGGGCACCCTTTCTTT.

The genes are TRBV9 and TRBJ2-5; the match to TRBD2 covers 10 bases. The V and J ends lost 0 bases and 3 bases, in that order; junction bases with no gene match: 5. CDR3 length: 16 residues. Germline assignment: CDR1 SGDLS and CDR2 YYNGEE. The CDR3 is CASSVGGGLAEETQYF. The CDR3 DNA reads as TGTGCCAGCAGCGTAGGTGGCGGACTAGCGGAAGAGACCCAGTACTTC.

J is TRBJ1-1 and V is TRBV20-1, with D uncertain. This CDR3 comprises 16 residues. The germline CDR1 and CDR2 sequences are DFQATT and SNEGSKA (reference sequence). Trimming pared 3 bases from V and 0 bases from J, leaving 17 bases between. CDR3 amino acids: CSASPRKFLMNTEAFF. CDR3 nucleotides: TGCAGTGCTAGTCCCAGGAAATTTTTAATGAACACTGAAGCTTTCTTT.

A single count supports this clone. The chain recombines TRBV6-2 or TRBV6-3 with TRBJ2-1; D possibly corresponds to TRBD2 (5 bases). Deletions cut 6 bases from V and 4 bases from J, with 16 bases between. Germline V lookup: CDR1 MNHEY, CDR2 SVGEGT. The CDR3 is 15 residues long. The CDR3 coding sequence is TGTGCCAGCAGCCCCCTACTAGGACGGTACAATGAGCAGTTCTTC. Translated, it gives CASSPLLGRYNEQFF.

The V gene is TRBV6-2 or TRBV6-3, the J gene TRBJ1-1; D might be TRBD1 (6 bases). Trimming removed 6 bases at V and 1 base at J, with 12 bases between. Germline V CDR1 and CDR2: MNHEY, SVGEGT. The CDR3 is 14 amino acids. CDR3 protein: CASSRGQTNTEAFF. Here the CDR3 DNA reads TGTGCCAGCAGCCGTGGACAGACGAACACTGAAGCTTTCTTT.

The rearrangement links TRBV4-3 to TRBJ1-2; D is undetermined. CDR1 is LGHNA and CDR2 is YSLEER in the germline V gene. Trimming cost V 0 bases and J 6 bases, with 14 bases left between them. CDR3 length equals 15 residues. DNA for the CDR3: TGCGCCAGCAGCCAAGACCTAAGGACTTCCAATGGCTACACCTTC. This codes for CASSQDLRTSNGYTF.

The chain links TRBV11-2 to TRBJ2-1; TRBD2 agrees at 10 bases. CDR3 length equals 15 residues. The trim removed 8 bases at V and 6 bases at J, leaving 10 bases unmatched. Germline V gene data show CDR1 as SGHAT and CDR2 as FQNNGV. Written as DNA, the CDR3 is TGTGCCAGCGGGTTTCTAGCGGGAGTCGCCAATGAGCAGTTCTTC. It translates to CASGFLAGVANEQFF.

V gene TRBV19 combines with J gene TRBJ1-2; D may be TRBD1 (6 bases). This CDR3 is built from 14 residues. The germline V gene has CDR1 LNHDA and CDR2 SQIVND (reference sequence). Between the trimmed V and J ends, which lost 4 bases and 4 bases, there was a span of 13 bases. For the CDR3, the DNA is TGTGCCAGTAGTACCCTCGACAGGAGCTATGGCTACACCTTC. Its translation is CASSTLDRSYGYTF.

This chain links TRBV9 with TRBJ2-1; 7 bases map to TRBD2. V was clipped by 2 bases and J by 0 bases; unmatched bases: 2. The CDR3 extends over 15 amino acids. Per the germline V gene, CDR1 is SGDLS and CDR2 is YYNGEE. DNA for the CDR3: TGTGCCAGCAGCGTGGGGGACTACTCCTACAATGAGCAGTTCTTC. Translating gives CASSVGDYSYNEQFF.

V usage is TRBV9 and J usage is TRBJ2-7; D perhaps matches TRBD2 (5 bases). This CDR3 is 13 amino acids long. V was cut by 4 bases and J by 2 bases, with 10 bases left in between. Germline CDR1 and CDR2: SGDLS and YYNGEE. The CDR3 region has the DNA TGTGCCAGCAGCCGCGGACTGACCTACGAGCAGTACTTC. Protein: CASSRGLTYEQYF.

The V and J genes are TRBV30 and TRBJ2-7; D might be TRBD1 (6 bases). This CDR3 region has 15 residues. V shed 0 bases and J shed 0 bases, with 12 bases lying between them. Germline V CDR1 and CDR2: GTSNPN, SVGIG (reference sequence). The CDR3 spells CAWSVSSDSSYEQYF. CDR3 nucleotides: TGTGCCTGGAGTGTTAGTTCGGACAGCTCCTACGAGCAGTACTTC.

This clone was counted between two and nine times. The chain carries TRBV19 and TRBJ1-4, with a possible D match to TRBD1 (6 bases). Deletions cut 7 bases from V and 7 bases from J, with 19 bases between. This CDR3 comprises 15 residues. CDR1 LNHDA and CDR2 SQIVND come from the germline V gene (reference sequence). CDR3 bases: TGTGCCAGTAATGGACAGTTCGGTATTTCTGAAAAACTGTTTTTT. It specifies CASNGQFGISEKLFF.

The rearrangement joins TRBV5-1 to TRBJ2-1, with 9 positions matching TRBD1. V shed 4 bases, J shed 8 bases, and the junction held 10 bases outside the gene matches. The CDR3 spans 15 residues. From germline, CDR1 is SGHRS and CDR2 YFSETQ. The CDR3, as DNA: TGCGCCAGCAGCCCACGGGACAGGGTCGTCGATGAGCAGTTCTTC. This translates into CASSPRDRVVDEQFF.

The chain couples TRBV30 to TRBJ2-1; 9 bases agree with TRBD2. V shed 4 bases and J 6 bases; nucleotides not matched to a gene: 10. There are 15 residues in the CDR3. Germline-derived CDR1 and CDR2 are GTSNPN and SVGIG (reference sequence). The CDR3 sequence is CAWTKGLAHSNEQFF. CDR3 DNA: TGTGCCTGGACGAAAGGACTAGCGCACAGCAATGAGCAGTTCTTC.

This clone was recorded a few times. The V gene is TRBV7-2, the J gene TRBJ1-6, with a tentative D call TRBD1 (5 bases). Germline lookup yields CDR1 SGHTA and CDR2 FQGNSA. This CDR3 comprises 18 residues. With 2 bases removed from V and 5 bases from J, the gap between germline ends came to 19 bases. The CDR3 is CASSLRSAGMGNNSPLHF. The CDR3 nucleotides are TGTGCCAGCAGCTTACGGTCGGCAGGGATGGGGAATAATTCACCCCTCCACTTT.

The chain carries TRBV5-6 and TRBJ2-3, with D perhaps TRBD2 (6 bases). This CDR3 is built from 13 residues. V was clipped by 1 base and J by 4 bases, with 7 bases between them. Germline V lookup: CDR1 SGHDT, CDR2 YYEEEE. The CDR3 sequence: CASSLTSPDTQYF. DNA of the CDR3: TGTGCCAGCAGCTTGACTAGCCCAGATACGCAGTATTTT. Together with reference TRBV5-6 and TRBJ2-3, the CDR3 gives the full variable domain: DAGVTQSPTHLIKTRGQQVTLRCSPKSGHDTVSWYQQALGQGPQFIFQYYEEEERQRGNFPDRFSGHQFPNYSSELNVNALLLGDSALYLCASSLTSPDTQYFGPGTRLTVL.

The table lists this clone with a few counts. The rearrangement links TRBV19 to TRBJ2-7, with 8 bases fitting TRBD2. The V gene end was trimmed by 3 bases and the J gene end by 7 bases; junction bases not matched to a gene: 11. Germline values: CDR1 LNHDA, CDR2 SQIVND (reference sequence). The CDR3 is made up of 15 amino acids. The CDR3: CASSIILSGGTEQYF. The CDR3 region has the DNA TGTGCCAGTAGTATTATTCTCTCGGGAGGGACAGAGCAGTACTTC.

This clone was seen ten or more times. The CDR3 DNA follows: TGCGCCAGCAGCCACTCCGGGACAGGGGCCTACGAGCAGTACTTC. Protein: CASSHSGTGAYEQYF. The chain carries TRBV4-3 and TRBJ2-7; 10 nucleotides agree with TRBD1. With V trimmed by 3 bases and J by 2 bases, 4 bases remained unmatched. The germline gives CDR1 LGHNA, CDR2 YSLEER. The CDR3 extends over 15 amino acids.